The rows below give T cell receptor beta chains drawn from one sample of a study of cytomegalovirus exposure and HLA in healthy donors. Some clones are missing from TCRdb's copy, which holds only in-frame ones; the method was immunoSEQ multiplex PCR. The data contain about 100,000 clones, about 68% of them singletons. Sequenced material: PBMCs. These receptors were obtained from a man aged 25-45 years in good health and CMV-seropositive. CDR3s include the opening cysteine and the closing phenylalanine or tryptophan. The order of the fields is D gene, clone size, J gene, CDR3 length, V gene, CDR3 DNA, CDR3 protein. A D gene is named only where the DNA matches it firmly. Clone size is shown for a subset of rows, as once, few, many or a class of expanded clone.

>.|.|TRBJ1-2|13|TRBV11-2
TGTGCCAGCAGCTCTGGGGGGACGTATGGCTACACCTTC
CASSSGGTYGYTF
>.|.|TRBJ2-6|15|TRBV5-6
TGTGCCAGCAGCTCAGGCCTCTCTGGGGCCAACGTCCTGACTTTC
CASSSGLSGANVLTF
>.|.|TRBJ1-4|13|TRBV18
TGTGCCAGCTCACCCCCTTCTAGGGAAAAACTGTTTTTT
CASSPPSREKLFF
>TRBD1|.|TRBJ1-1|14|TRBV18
TGTGCCAGCTCCCAAGGACAGGGTAACACTGAAGCTTTCTTT
CASSQGQGNTEAFF
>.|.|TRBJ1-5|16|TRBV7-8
TGTGCCAGCAGTTACACCGGGAAATCCATCGCCGGGCCCCAGCATTTT
CASSYTGKSIAGPQHF
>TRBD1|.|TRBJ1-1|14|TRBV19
TGTGCCAGTAGGGGGACAGGGTATAACACTGAAGCTTTCTTT
CASRGTGYNTEAFF
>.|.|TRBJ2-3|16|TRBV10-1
TGCGCCAGCAGTGAGTCATGGAGGACCGCCGGAGATACGCAGTATTTT
CASSESWRTAGDTQYF
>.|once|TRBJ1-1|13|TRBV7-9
TGTGCCAGCAGCTTAGTGGAGAGAACTGAAGCTTTCTTT
CASSLVERTEAFF
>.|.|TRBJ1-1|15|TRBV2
TGTGCCAGCATTGGACAGAGGACCTTCAGTACTGAAGCTTTCTTT
CASIGQRTFSTEAFF
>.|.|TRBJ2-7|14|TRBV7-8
TGTGCCAGCAGCTATGGACGAGGAGGGCACGAGCAGTACTTC
CASSYGRGGHEQYF
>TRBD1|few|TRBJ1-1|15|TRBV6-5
TGTGCCAGCAGTAGATACCGGACAGGGTGGACTGAAGCTTTCTTT
CASSRYRTGWTEAFF
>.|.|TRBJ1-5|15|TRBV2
TGTGCCAGCAGCGCCCTTGGAGATAGCAATCAGCCCCAGCATTTT
CASSALGDSNQPQHF
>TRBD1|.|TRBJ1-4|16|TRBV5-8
TGTGCCAGCAGAGTAACAGGGGGCGCTTCTAATGAAAAACTGTTTTTT
CASRVTGGASNEKLFF
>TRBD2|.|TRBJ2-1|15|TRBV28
TGTGCCAGCAGGAGCGGGGACCTTACTAACAATGAGCAGTTCTTC
CASRSGDLTNNEQFF
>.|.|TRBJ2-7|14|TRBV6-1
TGTGCCAGCATCCTCGAGGGCTGGGGTCGTGAGCAGTACTTC
CASILEGWGREQYF
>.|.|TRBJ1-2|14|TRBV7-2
TGTGCCAGCACCAAATCTGGAGAGAACTATGGCTACACCTTC
CASTKSGENYGYTF
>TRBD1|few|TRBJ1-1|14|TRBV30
TGTGCCTGGATTTCGGACAGGGCCCGAACTGAAGCTTTCTTT
CAWISDRARTEAFF
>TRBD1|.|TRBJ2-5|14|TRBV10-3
TGTGCCACCGGACAGGGGGCTTTTGAAGAGACCCAGTACTTC
CATGQGAFEETQYF
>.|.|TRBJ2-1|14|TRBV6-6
TGTGCCAGCAGTTTAGGCGGGCTTTACAATGAGCAGTTCTTC
CASSLGGLYNEQFF
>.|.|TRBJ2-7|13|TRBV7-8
TGTGCCAGCACCGAGTTCAGGGCGGGGGAGCAGTACTTC
CASTEFRAGEQYF
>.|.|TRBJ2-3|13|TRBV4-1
TGCGCCAGCAGCCGAATCCTTCGGGATACGCAGTATTTT
CASSRILRDTQYF
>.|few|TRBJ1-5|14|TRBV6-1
TGTGCCAGCAAGGTAGCCTCGAGCAATCAGCCCCAGCATTTT
CASKVASSNQPQHF
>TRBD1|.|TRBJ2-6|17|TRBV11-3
TGTGCCAGCAGCACGGGACAGGGGGCGGGCGGGGCCAACGTCCTGACTTTC
CASSTGQGAGGANVLTF
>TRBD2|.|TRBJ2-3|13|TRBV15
TGTGCCACCACCCGCGCGGGGGCAGATACGCAGTATTTT
CATTRAGADTQYF
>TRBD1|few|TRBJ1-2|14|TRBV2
TGTGCCAGCAGACCCGAAGGGGGCGTGTATGGCTACACCTTC
CASRPEGGVYGYTF
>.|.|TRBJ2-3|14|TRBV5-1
TGCGCCAGCAGCTTGGGACACGACACAGATACGCAGTATTTT
CASSLGHDTDTQYF
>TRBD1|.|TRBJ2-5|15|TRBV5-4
TGTGCCAGCAGCACCCCGGGACAGGGGTGGAAGACCCAGTACTTC
CASSTPGQGWKTQYF
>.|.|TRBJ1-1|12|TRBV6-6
TGTGCCAGCAGTTCCACAGGGTCGGGCGCTTTCTTT
CASSSTGSGAFF
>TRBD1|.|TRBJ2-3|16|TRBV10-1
TGCGCCAGCAGTGAGGGGACAGGGGTTAGCACAGATACGCAGTATTTT
CASSEGTGVSTDTQYF
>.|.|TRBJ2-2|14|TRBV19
TGTGCCAGTAGTATAGGCTCAGGGTACGGGGAGCTGTTTTTT
CASSIGSGYGELFF
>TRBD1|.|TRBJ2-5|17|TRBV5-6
TGTGCCAGCAGCTTGTTTCTTCAGGGGGCCTGGATGGAGACCCAGTACTTC
CASSLFLQGAWMETQYF
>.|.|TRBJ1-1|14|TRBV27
TGTGCCAGCAGTTTAAGAGGCGGGAACACTGAAGCTTTCTTT
CASSLRGGNTEAFF
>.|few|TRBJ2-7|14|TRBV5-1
TGCGCCAGCAGTTACGGCGGGACCTCCTACGAGCAGTACTTC
CASSYGGTSYEQYF
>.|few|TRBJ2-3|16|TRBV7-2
TGTGCCAGCAGCTTAACTTTTTCAAGGTTGGGGCATACGCAGTATTTT
CASSLTFSRLGHTQYF
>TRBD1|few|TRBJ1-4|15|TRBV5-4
TGTGCCAGCAGCTCAAGGACAGGGGGGAATGAAAAACTGTTTTTT
CASSSRTGGNEKLFF
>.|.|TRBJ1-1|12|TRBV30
TGTGCCTGGACGGGGGATTGGTCTGAAGCTTTCTTT
CAWTGDWSEAFF
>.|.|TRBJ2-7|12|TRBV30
TGTGCCTGGAGTGTAGAAGGGGCCGAGCAGTACTTC
CAWSVEGAEQYF
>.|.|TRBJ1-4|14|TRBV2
TGTGCCAGCAGTGAAAAGGGTCAGGGGGAAAAACTGTTTTTT
CASSEKGQGEKLFF
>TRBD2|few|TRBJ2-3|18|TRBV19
TGTGCCAGTAGTTCAACTAGCGGGGGTACAACTAGCACAGATACGCAGTATTTT
CASSSTSGGTTSTDTQYF
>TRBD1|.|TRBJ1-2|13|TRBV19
TGTGCCAGTAGTCTAGGGACAGGGTATGGCTACACCTTC
CASSLGTGYGYTF
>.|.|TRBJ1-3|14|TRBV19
TGTGCCACCCTCTCTTCCTCCGGTGCGCACACCATATATTTT
CATLSSSGAHTIYF
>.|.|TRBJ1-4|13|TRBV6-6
TGTGCCAGCAATCGGGGGTCTAATGAAAAACTGTTTTTT
CASNRGSNEKLFF
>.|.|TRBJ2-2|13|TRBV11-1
TGTGCCAGCAGCGCTCGGGTGGAAGGGGAGCTGTTTTTT
CASSARVEGELFF
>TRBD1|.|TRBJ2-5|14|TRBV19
TGTGCCAGTAGAATGTGGCAGGGGGCGCCGACCCAGTACTTC
CASRMWQGAPTQYF
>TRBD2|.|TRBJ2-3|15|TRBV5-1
TGCGCCAGCAGCTTGTTTAGCGGGGGCACAGATACGCAGTATTTT
CASSLFSGGTDTQYF